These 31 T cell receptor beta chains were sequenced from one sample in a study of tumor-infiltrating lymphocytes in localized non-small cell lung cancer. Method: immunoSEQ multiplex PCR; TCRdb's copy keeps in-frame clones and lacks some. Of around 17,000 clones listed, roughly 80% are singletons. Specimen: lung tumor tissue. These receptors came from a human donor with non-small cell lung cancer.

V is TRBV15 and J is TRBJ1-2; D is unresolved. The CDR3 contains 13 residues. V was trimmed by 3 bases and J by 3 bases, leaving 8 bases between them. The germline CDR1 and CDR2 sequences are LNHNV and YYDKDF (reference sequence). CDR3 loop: CATSRRGHYGYTF. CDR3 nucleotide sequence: TGTGCCACCAGCAGGCGGGGTCACTATGGCTACACCTTC.

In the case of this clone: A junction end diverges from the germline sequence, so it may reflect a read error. The CDR3 nucleotides are TGTGCTAGTAGTATCGGCAGGGCGGTAGGGCCAGAGACCCAGTACTTC. This gives the protein CASSIGRAVGPETQYF. The J gene is TRBJ2-5, the V gene TRBV19; D is perhaps TRBD1 (5 bases). Germline V gene sequence: CDR1 LNHDA, CDR2 SQIVND (reference sequence). The CDR3 length is 16 residues.

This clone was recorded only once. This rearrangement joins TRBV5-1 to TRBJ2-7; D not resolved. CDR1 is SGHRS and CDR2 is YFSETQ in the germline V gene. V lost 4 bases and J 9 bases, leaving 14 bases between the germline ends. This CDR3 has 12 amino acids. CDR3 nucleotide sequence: TGCGCCAGCAGCGATGGGCCCGTCGGGCAGTACTTC. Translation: CASSDGPVGQYF.

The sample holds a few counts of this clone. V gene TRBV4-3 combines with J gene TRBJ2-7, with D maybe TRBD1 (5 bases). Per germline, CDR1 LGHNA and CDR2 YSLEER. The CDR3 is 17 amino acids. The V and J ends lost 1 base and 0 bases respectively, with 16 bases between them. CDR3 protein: CASSQVPQVVSSYEQYF. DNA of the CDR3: TGCGCCAGCAGCCAAGTCCCACAGGTTGTAAGCTCCTACGAGCAGTACTTC.

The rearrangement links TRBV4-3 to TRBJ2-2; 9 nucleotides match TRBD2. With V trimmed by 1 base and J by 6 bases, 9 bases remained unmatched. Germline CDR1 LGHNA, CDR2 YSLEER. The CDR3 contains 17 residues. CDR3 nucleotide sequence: TGCGCCAGCAGCCAAGGTGGTAGCGGGAGTCCGTCCGGGGAGCTGTTTTTT. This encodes CASSQGGSGSPSGELFF.

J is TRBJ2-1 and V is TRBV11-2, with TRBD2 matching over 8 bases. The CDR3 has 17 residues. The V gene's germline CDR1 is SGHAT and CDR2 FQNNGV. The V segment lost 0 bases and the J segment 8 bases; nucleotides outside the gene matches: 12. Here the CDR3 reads CASSLDEGLVSWDEQFF. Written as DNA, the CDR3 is TGTGCCAGCAGCTTAGATGAGGGACTAGTGAGTTGGGATGAGCAGTTCTTC. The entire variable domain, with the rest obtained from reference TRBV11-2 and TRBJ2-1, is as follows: EAGVAQSPRYKIIEKRQSVAFWCNPISGHATLYWYQQILGQGPKLLIQFQNNGVVDDSQLPKDRFSAERLKGVDSTLKIQPAKLEDSAVYLCASSLDEGLVSWDEQFFGPGTRLTVL.

The CDR3 spells CASTGTLGNEQYF. In DNA form, the CDR3 reads TGTGCCAGCACGGGTACCCTAGGGAACGAGCAGTACTTC. This chain uses TRBV7-6 with TRBJ2-7; no clear D. The CDR3 spans 13 residues. The V end was cut by 7 bases, the J end by 5 bases, with 15 bases between. In germline, CDR1 is SGHVS, CDR2 FNYEAQ.

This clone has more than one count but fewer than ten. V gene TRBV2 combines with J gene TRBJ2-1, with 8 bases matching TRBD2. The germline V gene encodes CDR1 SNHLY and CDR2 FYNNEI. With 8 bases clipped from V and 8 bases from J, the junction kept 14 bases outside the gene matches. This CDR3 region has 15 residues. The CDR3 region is CASSLLAVPRDEQFF. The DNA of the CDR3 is TGTGCCAGCTCACTACTAGCGGTCCCTCGGGATGAGCAGTTCTTC.

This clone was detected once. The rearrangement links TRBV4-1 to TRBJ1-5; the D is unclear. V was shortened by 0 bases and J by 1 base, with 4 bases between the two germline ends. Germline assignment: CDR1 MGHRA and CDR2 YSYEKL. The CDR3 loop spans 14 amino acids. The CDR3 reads CASSQEASNQPQHF. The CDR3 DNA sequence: TGCGCCAGCAGCCAAGAGGCGAGCAATCAGCCCCAGCATTTT.

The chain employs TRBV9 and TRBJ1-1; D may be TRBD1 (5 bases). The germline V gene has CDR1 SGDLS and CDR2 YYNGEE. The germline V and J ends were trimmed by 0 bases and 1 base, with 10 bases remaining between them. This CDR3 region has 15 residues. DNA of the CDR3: TGTGCCAGCAGCGTAGTCCCAGGGCCGAACACTGAAGCTTTCTTT. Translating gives CASSVVPGPNTEAFF. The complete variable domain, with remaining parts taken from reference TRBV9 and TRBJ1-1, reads DSGVTQTPKHLITATGQRVTLRCSPRSGDLSVYWYQQSLDQGLQFLIQYYNGEERAKGNILERFSAQQFPDLHSELNLSSLELGDSALYFCASSVVPGPNTEAFFGQGTRLTVV.

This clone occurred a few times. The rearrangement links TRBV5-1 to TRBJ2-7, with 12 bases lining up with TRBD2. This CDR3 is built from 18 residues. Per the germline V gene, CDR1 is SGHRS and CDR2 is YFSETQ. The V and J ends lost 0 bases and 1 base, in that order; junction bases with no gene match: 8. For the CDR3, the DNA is TGCGCCAGCAGCTTGGCCACTAGCGGGGGGTTACAATCCTACGAGCAGTACTTC. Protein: CASSLATSGGLQSYEQYF. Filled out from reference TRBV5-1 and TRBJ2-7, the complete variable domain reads KAGVTQTPRYLIKTRGQQVTLSCSPISGHRSVSWYQQTPGQGLQFLFEYFSETQRNKGNFPGRFSGRQFSNSRSEMNVSTLELGDSALYLCASSLATSGGLQSYEQYFGPGTRLTVT.

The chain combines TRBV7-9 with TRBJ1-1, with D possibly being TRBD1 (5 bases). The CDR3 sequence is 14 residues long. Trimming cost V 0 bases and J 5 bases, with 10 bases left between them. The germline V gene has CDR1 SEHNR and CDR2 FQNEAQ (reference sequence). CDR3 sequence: CASSLATGGTEAFF. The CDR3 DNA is TGTGCCAGCAGCTTAGCGACTGGGGGGACTGAAGCTTTCTTT.

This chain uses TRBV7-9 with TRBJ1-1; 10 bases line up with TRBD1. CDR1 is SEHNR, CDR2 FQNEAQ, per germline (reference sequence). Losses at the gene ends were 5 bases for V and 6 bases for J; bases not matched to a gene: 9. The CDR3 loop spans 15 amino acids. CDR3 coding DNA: TGTGCCAGCAGCCAGCACAAAGGACAGGGGGCTGAAGCTTTCTTT. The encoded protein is CASSQHKGQGAEAFF.

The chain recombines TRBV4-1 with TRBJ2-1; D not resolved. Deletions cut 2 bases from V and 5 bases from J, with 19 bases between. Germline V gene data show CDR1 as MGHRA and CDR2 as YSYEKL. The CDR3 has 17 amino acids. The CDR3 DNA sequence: TGCGCCAGCAGCCAAAACTCCGTGGGATTAGATAACAATGAGCAGTTCTTC. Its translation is CASSQNSVGLDNNEQFF.

CDR3 residues: CASSLQRSYEQYF. In DNA form, the CDR3 reads TGTGCCAGCAGCTTGCAGAGATCCTACGAGCAGTACTTC. The genes are TRBV7-8 and TRBJ2-7; D is ambiguous. The CDR3 sequence is 13 residues long. Trimming cost V 3 bases and J 1 base, with 7 bases left between them. Germline CDR1 is SGHVS and CDR2 is FQNEAQ. The complete variable domain, with remaining parts taken from reference TRBV7-8 and TRBJ2-7, reads GAGVSQSPRYKVAKRGQDVALRCDPISGHVSLFWYQQALGQGPEFLTYFQNEAQLDKSGLPSDRFFAERPEGSVSTLKIQRTQQEDSAVYLCASSLQRSYEQYFGPGTRLTVT.

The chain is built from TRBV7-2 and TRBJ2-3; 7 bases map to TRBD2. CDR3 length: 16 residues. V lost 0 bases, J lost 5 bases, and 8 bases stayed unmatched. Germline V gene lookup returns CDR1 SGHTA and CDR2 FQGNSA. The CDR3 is CASSLARLAAGDTQYF. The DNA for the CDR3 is TGTGCCAGCAGCTTAGCCCGGCTAGCGGCAGGAGATACGCAGTATTTT.

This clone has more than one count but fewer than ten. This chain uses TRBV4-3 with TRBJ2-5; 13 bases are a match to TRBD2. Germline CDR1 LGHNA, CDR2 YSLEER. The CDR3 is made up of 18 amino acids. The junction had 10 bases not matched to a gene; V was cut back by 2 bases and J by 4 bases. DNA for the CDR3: TGCGCCAGCAGCCAAATTACGGGGACTAGCGGGATCCCAGAGACCCAGTACTTC. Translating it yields CASSQITGTSGIPETQYF.

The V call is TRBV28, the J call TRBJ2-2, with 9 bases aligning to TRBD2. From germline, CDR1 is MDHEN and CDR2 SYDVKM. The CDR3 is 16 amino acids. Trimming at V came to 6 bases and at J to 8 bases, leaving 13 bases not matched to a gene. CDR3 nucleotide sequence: TGTGCCAGCAGGTTAACGATAGCGGGAGAGTCGGGGGAGCTGTTTTTT. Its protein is CASRLTIAGESGELFF.

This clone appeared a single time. The CDR3 DNA reads TGCAGCGTTAATGCGGGAGGCAATGAGCAGTTCTTC. Protein product: CSVNAGGNEQFF. This sequence joins TRBV29-1 and TRBJ2-1; TRBD2 agrees at 8 bases. The CDR3 has 12 amino acids. After removal of 5 bases from V and 6 bases from J, the junction contained 3 bases not matched to a gene. CDR1 and CDR2 (germline): SQVTM, ANQGSEA.

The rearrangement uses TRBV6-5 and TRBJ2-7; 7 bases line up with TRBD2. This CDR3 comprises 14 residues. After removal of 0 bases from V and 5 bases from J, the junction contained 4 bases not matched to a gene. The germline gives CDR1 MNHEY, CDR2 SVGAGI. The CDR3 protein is CASSYSGGVNEQYF. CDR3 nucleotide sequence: TGTGCCAGCAGTTACTCTGGGGGGGTCAACGAGCAGTACTTC.

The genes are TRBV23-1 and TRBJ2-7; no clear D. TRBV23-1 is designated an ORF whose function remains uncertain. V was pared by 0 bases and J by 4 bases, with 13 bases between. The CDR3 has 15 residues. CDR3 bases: TGCGCCAGCAGTCAATCCTACGCTATAAGTTACGAGCAGTACTTC. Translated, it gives CASSQSYAISYEQYF.

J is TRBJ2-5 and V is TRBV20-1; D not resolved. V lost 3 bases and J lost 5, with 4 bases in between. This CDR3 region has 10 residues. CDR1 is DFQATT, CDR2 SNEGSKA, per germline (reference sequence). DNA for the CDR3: TGCAGTGCTAGCGGTGAGACCCAGTACTTC. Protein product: CSASGETQYF.

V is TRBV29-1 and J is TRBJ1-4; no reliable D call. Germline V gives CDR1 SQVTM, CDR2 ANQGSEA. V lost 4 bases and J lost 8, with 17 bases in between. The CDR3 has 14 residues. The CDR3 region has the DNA TGCAGCGTTGGTCCGGAGACCGGGAGGGAAAAACTGTTTTTT. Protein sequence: CSVGPETGREKLFF. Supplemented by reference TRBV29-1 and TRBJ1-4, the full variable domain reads SAVISQKPSRDICQRGTSLTIQCQVDSQVTMMFWYRQQPGQSLTLIATANQGSEATYESGFVIDKFPISRPNLTFSTLTVSNMSPEDSSIYLCSVGPETGREKLFFGSGTQLSVL.

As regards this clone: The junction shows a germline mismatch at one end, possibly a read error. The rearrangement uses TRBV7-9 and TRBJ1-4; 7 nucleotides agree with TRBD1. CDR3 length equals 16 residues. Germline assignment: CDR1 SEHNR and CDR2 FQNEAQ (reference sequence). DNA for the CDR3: TGTGTCAGCAGCTTTAGCCTGGGACAGAATAATGAAAAACTGTTTTTT. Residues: CVSSFSLGQNNEKLFF.

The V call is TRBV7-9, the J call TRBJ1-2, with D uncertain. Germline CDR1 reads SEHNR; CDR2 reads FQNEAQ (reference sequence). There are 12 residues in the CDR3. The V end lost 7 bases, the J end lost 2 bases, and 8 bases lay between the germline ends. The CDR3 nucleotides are TGTGCCAGCAACCGCAGGAACTATGGCTACACCTTC. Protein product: CASNRRNYGYTF.

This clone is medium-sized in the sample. This chain's CDR3 is CASSEGKVSPGELFF. For the CDR3, the DNA is TGTGCCAGCAGTGAAGGAAAGGTTTCTCCCGGGGAGCTGTTTTTT. The gene calls are TRBV2 and TRBJ2-2; no firm D call. Germline CDR1 is SNHLY and CDR2 is FYNNEI. Trimming removed 1 base at V and 6 bases at J, with 12 bases between. This CDR3 has 15 residues.

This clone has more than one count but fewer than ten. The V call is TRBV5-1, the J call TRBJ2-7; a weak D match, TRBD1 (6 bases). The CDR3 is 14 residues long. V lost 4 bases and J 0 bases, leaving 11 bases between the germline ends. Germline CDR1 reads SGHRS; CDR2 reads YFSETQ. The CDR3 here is CASSNDRRSYEQYF. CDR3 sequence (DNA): TGCGCCAGCAGCAACGACAGGCGCTCCTACGAGCAGTACTTC.

The CDR3 sequence: CASSVGTGAVEEQFF. In DNA form, the CDR3 reads TGTGCCAGCAGTGTCGGGACAGGGGCTGTGGAAGAGCAGTTCTTC. The chain carries TRBV6-4 and TRBJ2-1, with 10 bases fitting TRBD1. Trimming took 4 bases from V and 10 from J; bases not matched to a gene: 10. Germline V gene lookup returns CDR1 MRHNA and CDR2 SNTAGT. This CDR3 is built from 15 residues.

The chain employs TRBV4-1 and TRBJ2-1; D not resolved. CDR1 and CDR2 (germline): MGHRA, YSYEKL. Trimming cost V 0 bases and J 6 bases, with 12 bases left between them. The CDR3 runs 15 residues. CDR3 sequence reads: CASSQDYPQPNEQFF. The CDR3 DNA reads TGCGCCAGCAGCCAAGATTACCCCCAGCCCAATGAGCAGTTCTTC.

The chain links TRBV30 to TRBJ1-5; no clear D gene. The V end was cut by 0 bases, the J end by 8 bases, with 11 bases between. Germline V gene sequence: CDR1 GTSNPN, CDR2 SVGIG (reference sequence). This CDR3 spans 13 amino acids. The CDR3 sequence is CAWSVNSREPQHF. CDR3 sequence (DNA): TGTGCCTGGAGTGTAAACTCCCGGGAGCCCCAGCATTTT. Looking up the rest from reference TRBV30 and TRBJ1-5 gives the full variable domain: SQTIHQWPATLVQPVGSPLSLECTVEGTSNPNLYWYRQAAGRGLQLLFYSVGIGQISSEVPQNLSASRPQDRQFILSSKKLLLSDSGFYLCAWSVNSREPQHFGDGTRLSIL.

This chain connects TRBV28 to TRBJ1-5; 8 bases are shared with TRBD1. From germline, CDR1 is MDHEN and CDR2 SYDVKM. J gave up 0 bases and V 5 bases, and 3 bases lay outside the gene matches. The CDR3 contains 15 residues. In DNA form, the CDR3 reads TGTGCCAGCAGTCCGGGGACAGGTAGCAATCAGCCCCAGCATTTT. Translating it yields CASSPGTGSNQPQHF.